The clone carrying this T cell receptor beta chain was seen a handful of times. The target antigen is unknown. Using its own MiXCR run on the 5' RACE reads, TCRdb lists one record per CDR3 protein. The table has 50,000 to 75,000 distinct CDR3 sequences, approximately 6% seen once. The sample's time point: sample taken at primary tumor resection. Whole RNA came from tumor, nontumor lung or frozen PBMC and was sequenced without being sorted. This record comes from a study of spatial heterogeneity in lung cancer. Whole-study context: Alpha-chain sequences were detected in numbers that were consistently lower than beta-chain sequences. TCR and UMI combinations that were unique each appeared, on average, more than ten times in raw reads.

General study points: Ubiquitous expanded tumor TCRs surfaced in blood more at resection than they did at follow-up.

V gave up 5 bases and J gave up 4 bases; unmatched junction bases: 6. This CDR3 is built from 14 residues. Germline V gene data show CDR1 as SGHAT and CDR2 as FQNNGV. Here the sequenced sample was PBMCs, taken at surgery. This receptor was identified in a female donor with early-stage non-small cell lung cancer. This chain connects TRBV11-2 to TRBJ2-7, with TRBD1 matching 9 bases. The CDR3 nucleotides read TGTGCCAGCAGCATCACAGGGGGCCGGTACGAGCAGTACTTC. It translates to CASSITGGRYEQYF.